These 18 T cell receptor beta chains share one sample of origin, sequenced in a study of early stage breast cancer tumors. Clones were read by immunoSEQ multiplex PCR, and TCRdb kept only the in-frame ones, dropping some. The sample holds around 50,000 clones; around 83% are singletons and the top ten take roughly 1.5%. Sequencing was carried out using blood. Every receptor here comes from a person between 50 and 60 years old with breast cancer.

The chain carries TRBV21-1 and TRBJ2-7; the D call in the table, TRBD2, was not verified against the DNA. TRBV21-1 is marked as a pseudogene. There are 18 residues in the CDR3. The chain's CDR3 is CASSVLGREALRFYEQYF. CDR3 in DNA: TGTGCCAGCAGCGTTCTGGGGCGGGAAGCCCTCCGATTCTACGAGCAGTACTTC.

This chain connects TRBV7-9 to TRBJ2-7; the match to TRBD1 covers 7 bases. With 3 bases clipped from V and 6 bases from J, the junction kept 11 bases outside the gene matches. Per germline, CDR1 SEHNR and CDR2 FQNEAQ (reference sequence). CDR3 length equals 15 residues. DNA of the CDR3: TGTGCCAGCAGCTTTGGTTCGACAGGGCTGGCCGAGCAGTACTTC. This encodes CASSFGSTGLAEQYF.

The gene calls are TRBV2 and TRBJ1-3; maybe TRBD1 (5 bases). Germline CDR1 reads SNHLY; CDR2 reads FYNNEI. The V and J ends lost 6 bases and 0 bases respectively, with 9 bases between them. CDR3 length: 14 amino acids. CDR3 coding DNA: TGTGCCAGCAGCGGTGACAGCTCTGGAAACACCATATATTTT. Protein: CASSGDSSGNTIYF.

The chain uses TRBV19 and TRBJ1-4; 7 bases line up with TRBD1. The CDR3 loop spans 15 amino acids. Per the germline V gene, CDR1 is LNHDA and CDR2 is SQIVND (reference sequence). The V segment lost 8 bases and the J segment 8 bases; nucleotides outside the gene matches: 14. DNA of the CDR3: TGTGCCAGTCAAGGGCGCAACAGGGGAAACGAAAAACTGTTTTTT. The encoded protein is CASQGRNRGNEKLFF.

The sample holds a few counts of this clone. V usage is TRBV12-5 and J usage is TRBJ2-6; D is ambiguous. Germline CDR1 and CDR2: LGHNT and FRNRAP. V lost 0 bases to trimming and J lost 4 bases, with 4 bases between them. The CDR3 is 14 residues long. The CDR3 DNA reads as TGTGCTAGTGGTTTGGTACCGGGGGCCAACGTCCTGACTTTC. Protein product: CASGLVPGANVLTF.

V is TRBV12-5 and J is TRBJ1-6; TRBD1 matches at 7 bases. Germline V gene data show CDR1 as LGHNT and CDR2 as FRNRAP. The ends lost 1 base at V and 0 bases at J; junction bases unmatched: 6. CDR3 length equals 18 residues. CDR3 nucleotide sequence: TGTGCTAGTGGTTTGGCGCCGGGACAGAGCTCCTATAATTCACCCCTCCACTTT. It yields the protein CASGLAPGQSSYNSPLHF.

J is TRBJ1-4 and V is TRBV6-5; no clear D gene. In germline, CDR1 is MNHEY, CDR2 SVGAGI. V lost 3 bases and J lost 8, with 16 bases in between. This CDR3 spans 15 amino acids. The CDR3 region has the DNA TGTGCCAGCAGTTATAGTTGGAGGGAAGGGGAAAAACTGTTTTTT. This gives the protein CASSYSWREGEKLFF.

The chain has TRBV18 and TRBJ2-5; 8 nucleotides agree with TRBD1. The germline V gene has CDR1 KGHSH and CDR2 LQKENI. With V trimmed by 4 bases and J by 1 base, 8 bases remained unmatched. The CDR3 consists of 16 residues. In DNA, the CDR3 is TGTGCCAGCTCACTTGGAACAGGGGGAACCCAAGAGACCCAGTACTTC. Translating gives CASSLGTGGTQETQYF.

The rearrangement uses TRBV27 and TRBJ1-1; 7 nucleotides agree with TRBD1. Germline CDR1 reads MNHEY; CDR2 reads SMNVEV (reference sequence). J was trimmed by 1 base and V by 6 bases; bases with no gene match: 8. CDR3 length equals 15 residues. The CDR3 sequence is CASRGRQGGNTEAFF. The DNA of the CDR3 is TGTGCCAGCAGGGGGCGACAGGGAGGGAACACTGAAGCTTTCTTT.

The table lists this clone with a count of one. This chain connects TRBV5-8 to TRBJ2-5, with a tentative D call TRBD1 (5 bases). Germline CDR1 and CDR2: SGHTS and YDEGEE. Deletions cut 0 bases from V and 3 bases from J, with 12 bases between. The CDR3 length is 15 residues. This CDR3 is CASSLAGHSEETQYF. The DNA of the CDR3 is TGTGCCAGCAGCTTGGCCGGACACTCAGAAGAGACCCAGTACTTC.

This clone was observed a single time. The J gene is TRBJ2-1, the V gene TRBV18; 11 bases fit TRBD1. The germline V gene has CDR1 KGHSH and CDR2 LQKENI. With 3 bases clipped from V and 8 bases from J, the junction kept 6 bases outside the gene matches. The length of the CDR3 is 15 residues. CDR3 bases: TGTGCCAGCTCACCGGGGACAGGGGGTTTAGATGAGCAGTTCTTC. It codes for CASSPGTGGLDEQFF.

V usage is TRBV19 and J usage is TRBJ1-5; a weak D match, TRBD1 (6 bases). CDR1 and CDR2 from the germline V gene are LNHDA and SQIVND (reference sequence). This CDR3 contains 18 residues. The V end lost 4 bases, the J end lost 0 bases, and 19 bases lay between the germline ends. DNA of the CDR3: TGTGCCAGTAGTAGCCGGGCTTCAGGGGATTATAGCAATCAGCCCCAGCATTTT. Amino acids: CASSSRASGDYSNQPQHF.

The chain uses TRBV5-1 and TRBJ2-3, with a possible D match to TRBD2 (6 bases). From germline, CDR1 is SGHRS and CDR2 YFSETQ. The V and J ends lost 3 bases and 8 bases respectively, with 19 bases between them. The CDR3 sequence is 15 residues long. The CDR3 is CASSSSRDSWSTQYF. The CDR3 DNA reads as TGCGCCAGCAGCTCTTCCCGGGACTCCTGGTCTACGCAGTATTTT.

In its sample, this clone was seen once. The chain employs TRBV18 and TRBJ1-5; D is unclear. Trimming removed 6 bases from V and 6 bases from J, with 18 bases in between. This CDR3 has 15 residues. Germline V gene lookup returns CDR1 KGHSH and CDR2 LQKENI. CDR3: CASSSDGEGRQPQHF. The CDR3 DNA reads TGTGCCAGCTCTTCGGACGGGGAAGGTCGTCAGCCCCAGCATTTT.

This sequence joins TRBV5-1 and TRBJ1-2; D ambiguous. CDR1 and CDR2 from the germline V gene are SGHRS and YFSETQ. The CDR3 contains 13 residues. The V gene lost 6 bases and the J gene lost 1 base, with 10 bases spanning the gap. The DNA for the CDR3 is TGCGCCAGCACAGAGGCGGATAACTATGGCTACACCTTC. This codes for CASTEADNYGYTF.

This rearrangement joins TRBV5-1 to TRBJ2-5; D possibly corresponds to TRBD2 (5 bases). The CDR3 sequence is 13 residues long. The ends were cut back, 4 bases at V and 4 bases at J, with 11 bases in the middle. CDR1 is SGHRS, CDR2 YFSETQ, per germline. The CDR3 coding sequence is TGCGCCAGCAGCCGGGCGGGCGGAGAGACCCAGTACTTC. Translation gives CASSRAGGETQYF.

The chain recombines TRBV28 with TRBJ2-7; the match to TRBD1 covers 9 bases. This CDR3 comprises 14 residues. The germline CDR1 and CDR2 sequences are MDHEN and SYDVKM. Trimming took 4 bases from V and 3 from J; bases not matched to a gene: 4. This CDR3 reads CASSSSTGGYEQYF. The CDR3 DNA follows: TGTGCCAGCAGTTCGTCGACAGGGGGCTACGAGCAGTACTTC.

The CDR3 nucleotides are TGTGCCAGCAGTTCCGGACTAGCGGGGGGCACAGATACGCAGTATTTT. This codes for CASSSGLAGGTDTQYF. This sequence joins TRBV28 and TRBJ2-3; 13 nucleotides line up with TRBD2. Germline V gene sequence: CDR1 MDHEN, CDR2 SYDVKM. The CDR3 covers 16 residues. With V trimmed by 4 bases and J by 1 base, 2 bases remained unmatched.